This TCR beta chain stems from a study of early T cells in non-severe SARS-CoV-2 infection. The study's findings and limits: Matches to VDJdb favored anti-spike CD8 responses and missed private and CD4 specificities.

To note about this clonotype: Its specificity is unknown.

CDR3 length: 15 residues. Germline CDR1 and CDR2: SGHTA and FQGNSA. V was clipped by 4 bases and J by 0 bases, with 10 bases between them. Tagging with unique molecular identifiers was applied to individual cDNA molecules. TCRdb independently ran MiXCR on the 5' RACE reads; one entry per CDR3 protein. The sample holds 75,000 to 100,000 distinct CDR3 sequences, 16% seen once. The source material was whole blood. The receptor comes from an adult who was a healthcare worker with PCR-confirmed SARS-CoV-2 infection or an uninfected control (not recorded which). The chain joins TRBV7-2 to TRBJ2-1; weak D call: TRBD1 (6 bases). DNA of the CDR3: TGTGCCAGCAGCTCCGACAGGAGCTCCTACAATGAGCAGTTCTTC. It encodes CASSSDRSSYNEQFF.